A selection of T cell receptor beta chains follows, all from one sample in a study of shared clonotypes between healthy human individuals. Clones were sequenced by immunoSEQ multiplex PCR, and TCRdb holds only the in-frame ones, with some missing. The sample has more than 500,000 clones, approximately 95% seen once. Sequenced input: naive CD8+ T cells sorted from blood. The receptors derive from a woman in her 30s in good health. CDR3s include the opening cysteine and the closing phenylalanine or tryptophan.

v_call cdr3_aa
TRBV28 CASSQSGEGGYEQYF
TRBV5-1 CASSLEYPSGFYEQYF
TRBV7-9 CASSSLAGPSHEQYF
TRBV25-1 CASSTYRGTKLFF
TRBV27 CASSSRGTYEQYF
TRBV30 CAWRLYVGSSRGETQYF
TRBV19 CASSNLGEQYF
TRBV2 CASNPGQGVYEQYF
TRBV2 CASSHDRGHEQYF
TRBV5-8 CASSSPDREASYEQYF
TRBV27 CASKPGHTDTQYF
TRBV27 CASSLTGVFGTEAFF
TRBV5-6 CASSGNLAGWPETQYF
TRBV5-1 CASSLSGDPRSQYF
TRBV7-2 CASSSRRGNEQYF
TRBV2 CASSRDGGISSPLHF
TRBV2 CASSEMGLAGSSYEQYF
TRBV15 CATSGGGEQYF
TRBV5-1 CASSLKAGAPEQYF
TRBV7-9 CASSPQESSYEQYF
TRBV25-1 CASSKSLAATLTDTQYF
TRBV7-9 CASSSGPKGWDF
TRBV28 CASSSSPGQGYF
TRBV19 CASSPRAAERWTQYF
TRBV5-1 CASSSPNPDRRNTEAFF
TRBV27 CASSLRRQGAETQYF
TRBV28 CASRYQGTYEQYF
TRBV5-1 CASSRTGDWVDEQFF
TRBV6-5 CASSYGGPYEQYF
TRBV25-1 CASSVGGHHEQYF
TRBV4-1 CASSQRPSGNTEAFF
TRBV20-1 CSATVEGEQYF
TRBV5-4 CASSSTGTGNEQFF
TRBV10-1 CASSRGGNEQFF
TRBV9 CASSVASGQGYGYTF
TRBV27 CASSSGLAEETQYF
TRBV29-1 CSVEGSYDTSGDTGELFF
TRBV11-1 CASSSAHGGANTEAFF
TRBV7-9 CASSFGSPHEQYF
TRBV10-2 CASSESRETVNTEAFF
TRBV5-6 CASSLGQAYNEQFF
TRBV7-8 CASSLDAGTGGEAFF
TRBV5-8 CASSLGWNQPQHF
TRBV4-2 CASSPNMGMTAGELFF
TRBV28 CASSHTGESSYEQYF
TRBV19 CASSIALAASSYNEQFF
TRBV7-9 CASSVSWDSNQPQHF
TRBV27 CASSSPIGAGGNEQFF